The TCR beta chain under discussion was sequenced for a study of cytomegalovirus exposure and HLA in healthy donors. Whole-study context: Clustering assigned over 70% of the approximately 400 genotyped donors to the Caucasian-associated ancestry cluster.

Primers for the PCR totalled 60 Vbeta and 13 Jbeta. Profiled with immunoSEQ multiplex PCR; TCRdb holds only in-frame clones, not every one. The sample has 70,000 to 100,000 clones; about 80% are singletons. Points on this clone: What it binds is unknown.

Study findings and constraints: An Asian-associated ancestry cluster reportedly showed fewer N-insertions than the roughly 700-donor mean in a later analysis. Accurate predictions that matched the HLA-A and HLA-B alleles of most subjects were reportedly made from TCR beta sequences.

The CDR3 is made up of 16 amino acids. Trimming stripped 0 bases from V and 0 bases from J, with 9 bases between. Germline V lookup: CDR1 SGHRS, CDR2 YFSETQ. The rearrangement links TRBV5-1 to TRBJ2-2; perhaps TRBD1 as D (6 bases). The TCR comes from a man between 45 and 60 years old in good health and CMV-seropositive. Sequenced material: PBMCs. CDR3 sequence reads: CASSLVSGANTGELFF. The CDR3 DNA reads as TGCGCCAGCAGCTTGGTTTCAGGGGCGAACACCGGGGAGCTGTTTTTT.